This TCR beta chain was sequenced in a study of lymphopenia after photon versus proton radiotherapy. The trim removed 4 bases at V and 6 bases at J, leaving 4 bases unmatched. CDR1 and CDR2 (germline): SQVTM, ANQGSEA. The CDR3 covers 12 residues. The assay was immunoSEQ multiplex PCR, and TCRdb's table has in-frame clones only and misses some. The repertoire holds about 42,000 clones, roughly four fifths seen once, with around a quarter in the top ten. The material sequenced was peripheral blood, taken from a patient treated with proton-based radiotherapy. The chain is built from TRBV29-1 and TRBJ1-1; 8 nucleotides align to TRBD1. This sequence was found in a woman in her seventies with pancreatic cancer. Here the CDR3 reads CSVGTGGAEAFF. The CDR3 region has the DNA TGCAGCGTTGGAACAGGGGGGGCTGAAGCTTTCTTT.